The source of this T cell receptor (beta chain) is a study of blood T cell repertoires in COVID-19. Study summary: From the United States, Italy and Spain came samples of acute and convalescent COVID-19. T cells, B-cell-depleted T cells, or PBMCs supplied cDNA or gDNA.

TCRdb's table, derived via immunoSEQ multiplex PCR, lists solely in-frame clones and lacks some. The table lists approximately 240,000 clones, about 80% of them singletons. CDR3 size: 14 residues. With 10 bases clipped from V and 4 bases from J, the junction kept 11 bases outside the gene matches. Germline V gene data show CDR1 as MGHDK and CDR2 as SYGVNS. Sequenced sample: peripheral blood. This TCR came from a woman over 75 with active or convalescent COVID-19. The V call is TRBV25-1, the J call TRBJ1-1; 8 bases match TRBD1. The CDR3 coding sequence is TGTGCCACCGAAGGACAGGGAAAGTCCACTGAAGCTTTCTTT. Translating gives CATEGQGKSTEAFF. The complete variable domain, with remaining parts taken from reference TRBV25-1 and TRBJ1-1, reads EADIYQTPRYLVIGTGKKITLECSQTMGHDKMYWYQQDPGMELHLIHYSYGVNSTEKGDLSSESTVSRIRTEHFPLTLESARPSHTSQYLCATEGQGKSTEAFFGQGTRLTVV.